Each of the 15 T cell receptor beta chains below was sequenced from the same sample in a study of cytomegalovirus exposure and HLA in healthy donors. Use of 60 Vbeta and 13 Jbeta primers characterized the PCR. Sequenced by immunoSEQ multiplex PCR; TCRdb stores in-frame clones only, minus some. The sample consists of 80,000 to 100,000 clones, roughly 77% of them appearing once. The material sequenced was PBMCs. These receptors all stem from a human donor in good health.

The V gene is TRBV7-2, the J gene TRBJ1-4; the D gene is possibly TRBD1 (5 bases). This CDR3 is built from 14 residues. Trimming pared 5 bases from V and 5 bases from J, leaving 12 bases between. Germline loops: CDR1 SGHTA, CDR2 FQGNSA. CDR3: CASSPGGGNEKLFF. The CDR3 DNA follows: TGTGCCAGCAGCCCGGGGGGGGGAAATGAAAAACTGTTTTTT.

This chain uses TRBV27 with TRBJ1-2; possible D gene TRBD1, 5 bases. In germline, CDR1 is MNHEY, CDR2 SMNVEV (reference sequence). V lost 2 bases and J 6 bases, leaving 19 bases between the germline ends. The CDR3 has 16 amino acids. As DNA, the CDR3 is TGTGCCAGCAGTTTACTAATTGGGCAGGGTAGCCATGGCTACACCTTC. This sequence encodes CASSLLIGQGSHGYTF.

CDR3 in amino acids: CASTSTGVNGYTF. CDR3 DNA sequence: TGTGCCAGCACCTCCACAGGGGTGAATGGCTACACCTTC. The chain is built from TRBV27 and TRBJ1-2; TRBD1 aligns across 7 bases. V was pared by 7 bases and J by 6 bases, with 8 bases of the junction left unmatched. Germline V lookup: CDR1 MNHEY, CDR2 SMNVEV (reference sequence). This CDR3 region has 13 residues.

CDR3 region: CASSVPGQNQETQYF. For the CDR3, the DNA is TGCGCCAGCAGCGTCCCGGGACAGAATCAAGAGACCCAGTACTTC. The gene calls are TRBV5-1 and TRBJ2-5; 7 bases line up with TRBD1. V shed 4 bases and J 2 bases; nucleotides not matched to a gene: 8. The CDR3 is 15 amino acids. CDR1 is SGHRS and CDR2 is YFSETQ in the germline V gene.

The V gene is TRBV5-3, the J gene TRBJ2-1; 7 bases line up with TRBD2. TRBV5-3 is sorted into the ORF group, with uncertain function. J lost 8 bases, V lost 8 bases, and 7 bases had no gene match. The CDR3 loop spans 12 amino acids. The CDR3 is CARASGIDEQFF. The CDR3 bases are TGTGCCAGGGCTAGCGGTATCGATGAGCAGTTCTTC.

This chain joins TRBV27 and TRBJ2-2; D ambiguous. Germline V gene sequence: CDR1 MNHEY, CDR2 SMNVEV (reference sequence). The V and J ends lost 3 bases and 0 bases respectively, with 11 bases between them. The CDR3 extends over 16 amino acids. The CDR3 DNA reads TGTGCCAGCAGTTTCTACAGCCCTGCGAACACCGGGGAGCTGTTTTTT. The encoded protein is CASSFYSPANTGELFF.

The chain employs TRBV6-1 and TRBJ1-2, with 9 bases aligning to TRBD1. V dropped 6 bases and J dropped 2; count of bases not matched to a gene: 1. Germline loops: CDR1 MNHNS, CDR2 SASEGT. The CDR3 has 13 amino acids. The CDR3 DNA follows: TGTGCCAGCAGAGGACAGGGGAACTATGGCTACACCTTC. It encodes CASRGQGNYGYTF.

The gene calls are TRBV30 and TRBJ1-1, with 7 bases that match TRBD1. Germline CDR1 GTSNPN, CDR2 SVGIG (reference sequence). The CDR3 covers 14 residues. Unmatched junction bases numbered 4, after V lost 2 bases and J lost 1 base. The CDR3 sequence is CAWSRQGANTEAFF. CDR3 in DNA: TGTGCCTGGAGTCGACAGGGAGCGAACACTGAAGCTTTCTTT.

This clone occurred a few times. The CDR3 region is CASPAGGPIQETQYF. The DNA for the CDR3 is TGCGCCAGCCCAGCGGGGGGGCCTATTCAAGAGACCCAGTACTTC. This chain joins TRBV5-1 and TRBJ2-5; TRBD2 matches 10 bases. This CDR3 comprises 15 residues. With 7 bases clipped from V and 2 bases from J, the junction kept 8 bases outside the gene matches. Germline CDR1 is SGHRS and CDR2 is YFSETQ.

This clone has only one observation. DNA for the CDR3: TGTGCCAGCTCGCCTACCGGGACAGGTGCTGGCTACACCTTC. Protein: CASSPTGTGAGYTF. J is TRBJ1-2 and V is TRBV18; 8 positions match TRBD1. Unmatched junction bases numbered 10, after V lost 6 bases and J lost 7 bases. Looked up from germline, CDR1 is KGHSH and CDR2 is LQKENI. The CDR3 spans 14 residues.

This sequence joins TRBV19 and TRBJ2-5, with D maybe TRBD2 (6 bases). Trimming took off 5 bases at V and 4 bases at J, with 11 bases between the two ends. This CDR3 spans 13 amino acids. The germline CDR1 and CDR2 sequences are LNHDA and SQIVND (reference sequence). In DNA, the CDR3 is TGTGCCAGTAGTTGGGGGACTGGAGAGACCCAGTACTTC. This gives the protein CASSWGTGETQYF. Full variable domain (missing parts from reference TRBV19 and TRBJ2-5): DGGITQSPKYLFRKEGQNVTLSCEQNLNHDAMYWYRQDPGQGLRLIYYSQIVNDFQKGDIAEGYSVSREKKESFPLTVTSAQKNPTAFYLCASSWGTGETQYFGPGTRLLVL.

V usage is TRBV5-1 and J usage is TRBJ2-3, with 12 bases identical to TRBD2. J lost 2 bases, V lost 4 bases, and 5 bases had no gene match. From germline, CDR1 is SGHRS and CDR2 YFSETQ. The CDR3 has 16 amino acids. DNA of the CDR3: TGCGCCAGCAGCACGCGGACTAGCGGGAACACAGATACGCAGTATTTT. Translation: CASSTRTSGNTDTQYF.

This clone showed up just once. The junction does not match germline at one end; this may be a read error. This sample includes further DNA sequences coding for the same CDR3. This sequence joins TRBV30 and TRBJ2-5; D is perhaps TRBD2 (6 bases). This CDR3 has 15 amino acids. CDR1 and CDR2 from the germline V gene are GTSNPN and SVGIG (reference sequence). CDR3 protein: CAWSVLITGGETQYF. Written as DNA, the CDR3 is TGCGCCTGGAGTGTACTCATAACCGGAGGGGAGACCCAGTACTTC.

This clone was recorded once. The chain recombines TRBV9 with TRBJ2-2; 7 bases align to TRBD2. Germline loops: CDR1 SGDLS, CDR2 YYNGEE. CDR3 length: 15 amino acids. V lost 7 bases to trimming and J lost 5 bases; unmatched junction nucleotides: 11. This chain's CDR3 is CASGRGLVGTGELFF. CDR3 DNA sequence: TGTGCCAGCGGCCGCGGACTAGTGGGGACCGGGGAGCTGTTTTTT.

V and J are TRBV4-2 and TRBJ1-6, with D possibly being TRBD1 (5 bases). Trimming shortened V by 1 base and J by 8 bases, and 9 bases separated the two germline ends. Germline V gene data show CDR1 as LGHNA and CDR2 as YNFKEQ. The CDR3 length is 14 residues. CDR3 nucleotide sequence: TGTGCCAGCAGCCAAGCAGGGATGGATTCACCCCTCCACTTT. Protein: CASSQAGMDSPLHF.